The 15 T cell receptor beta chains below come from one sample, sequenced in a study of identical twins. MiXCR, run by TCRdb on the 5' RACE reads, gives a single entry per CDR3 protein. This sample yields hundreds of thousands of distinct CDR3 sequences, of which 5.5% to 6.5% are seen a single time; approximately 1.6% belongs to the top ten. The material sequenced was naive T cells sorted from blood. Receptors originate from a man aged 18 to 30 in good health.

In this sample, this clonotype turned up many times. This chain uses TRBV20-1 with TRBJ2-7; D is unresolved. There are 14 residues in the CDR3. V dropped 2 bases and J dropped 0 bases, with 11 bases sitting between them. Looked up from germline, CDR1 is DFQATT and CDR2 is SNEGSKA (reference sequence). CDR3: CSARPGTRSYEQYF. The CDR3, as DNA: TGCAGTGCTAGACCCGGCACGCGCTCCTACGAGCAGTACTTC.

Note on this clonotype: This CDR3 is missing its conserved last phenylalanine or tryptophan, likely due to a read error. V is TRBV15 and J is TRBJ1-4; D unclear. The CDR3 is 13 amino acids. The germline V gene has CDR1 LNHNV and CDR2 YYDKDF (reference sequence). V was trimmed by 3 bases and J by 8 bases, leaving 10 bases between them. The CDR3: CATSRDFPEKLFS. Here the CDR3 DNA reads TGTGCCACCAGCAGGGACTTTCCCGAAAAACTGTTTTCT.

V gene TRBV7-9 combines with J gene TRBJ2-2, with D perhaps TRBD2 (5 bases). Trimming stripped 3 bases from V and 1 base from J, with 9 bases between. CDR1 and CDR2 (germline): SEHNR, FQNEAQ (reference sequence). This CDR3 is built from 15 residues. In DNA form, the CDR3 reads TGTGCCAGCAGCTTCAGAGGGCAGAACACCGGGGAGCTGTTTTTT. Protein product: CASSFRGQNTGELFF.

This clonotype was counted ten times or more. The V gene is TRBV12-3 or TRBV12-4, the J gene TRBJ2-1; the match to TRBD2 covers 11 bases. With V trimmed by 6 bases and J by 4 bases, 5 bases remained unmatched. The CDR3 length is 15 residues. CDR3 DNA: TGTGCCAGCAGCTTCCGACTAGCGGGGTACAATGAGCAGTTCTTC. Translating gives CASSFRLAGYNEQFF.

The rearrangement links TRBV12-3 or TRBV12-4 to TRBJ1-2; D is undetermined. The CDR3 spans 12 residues. Trimming took off 2 bases at V and 10 bases at J, with 11 bases between the two ends. CDR3 DNA: TGTGCCAGCAGTTTAATTAAGGATACCTACACCTTC. Protein: CASSLIKDTYTF.

Only a few counts were recorded for this clonotype. The chain links TRBV7-8 to TRBJ1-1, with a weak D call TRBD1 (5 bases). This CDR3 region has 12 residues. Trimming pared 4 bases from V and 6 bases from J, leaving 9 bases between. Looked up from germline, CDR1 is SGHVS and CDR2 is FQNEAQ. CDR3 region: CASSSMGAEAFF. Here the CDR3 DNA reads TGTGCCAGCAGCTCCATGGGGGCTGAAGCTTTCTTT.

A few counts support this clonotype. This chain joins TRBV19 and TRBJ1-5; no reliable D call. Germline lookup yields CDR1 LNHDA and CDR2 SQIVND (reference sequence). The V end lost 0 bases, the J end lost 5 bases, and 14 bases lay between the germline ends. The CDR3 consists of 16 residues. The CDR3 nucleotides are TGTGCCAGTAGTATAGATTGGAGCGGCCGGGATCAGCCCCAGCATTTT. The encoded protein is CASSIDWSGRDQPQHF.

This clonotype was recorded at least ten times. The rearrangement joins TRBV28 to TRBJ2-7; D not resolved. The ends were cut back, 5 bases at V and 2 bases at J, with 7 bases in the middle. The CDR3 extends over 12 amino acids. Germline loops: CDR1 MDHEN, CDR2 SYDVKM. The CDR3 region is CASSRNTYEQYF. The CDR3 DNA reads TGTGCCAGCAGTCGAAATACCTACGAGCAGTACTTC.

This clonotype was observed at least ten times. This chain joins TRBV5-1 and TRBJ2-3, with unresolved D. The CDR3 covers 15 residues. V was clipped by 4 bases and J by 1 base, with 13 bases between them. Germline V CDR1 and CDR2: SGHRS, YFSETQ. The CDR3 here is CASSPGSWGTDTQYF. The CDR3 DNA sequence: TGCGCCAGCAGCCCCGGCTCGTGGGGCACAGATACGCAGTATTTT.

V is TRBV6-2 or TRBV6-3 and J is TRBJ2-7, with 10 bases matching TRBD2. Germline loops: CDR1 MNHEY, CDR2 SVGEGT. Losses at the gene ends were 2 bases for V and 2 bases for J; bases not matched to a gene: 3. CDR3 length equals 15 residues. This chain's CDR3 is CASSYILAGTYEQYF. CDR3 DNA: TGTGCCAGCAGTTACATACTAGCGGGAACCTACGAGCAGTACTTC.

The table lists this clonotype with many counts. The chain couples TRBV20-1 to TRBJ2-1, with D perhaps TRBD2 (5 bases). The germline V and J ends were trimmed by 8 bases and 5 bases, with 16 bases remaining between them. Germline assignment: CDR1 DFQATT and CDR2 SNEGSKA (reference sequence). The CDR3 has 13 amino acids. CDR3 sequence (DNA): TGCAGTCCATTAGGGAGAATAAACAATGAGCAGTTCTTC. This gives the protein CSPLGRINNEQFF.

V gene TRBV21-1 combines with J gene TRBJ1-5. TRBV21-1 is a known pseudogene. This CDR3 comprises 15 residues. The CDR3 sequence is CASSNKTAFNQPQHF. The CDR3 bases are TGTGCCAGCAGCAATAAGACGGCTTTCAATCAGCCCCAGCATTTT.

There are a few counts of this clonotype. The chain carries TRBV19 and TRBJ1-1; maybe TRBD1 (6 bases). The CDR3 has 15 amino acids. Germline loops: CDR1 LNHDA, CDR2 SQIVND (reference sequence). V was pared by 5 bases and J by 1 base, with 14 bases between. The CDR3 sequence: CASSFGTIGNTEAFF. The CDR3 nucleotides are TGTGCCAGTAGTTTTGGGACAATTGGGAACACTGAAGCTTTCTTT.

This clonotype has a count of ten or more. The gene calls are TRBV6-4 and TRBJ2-1; no firm D call. Trimming removed 2 bases at V and 7 bases at J, with 33 bases between. This CDR3 contains 21 residues. The germline V gene has CDR1 MRHNA and CDR2 SNTAGT. CDR3 region: CASSDTINRAEEGRVLNEQFF. The CDR3 nucleotides read TGTGCCAGCAGTGACACCATAAACCGGGCCGAAGAAGGGCGAGTTTTAAATGAGCAGTTCTTC.

This clonotype was seen ten or more times. J is TRBJ1-5 and V is TRBV29-1; D gene unclear. CDR3 length: 14 amino acids. V lost 4 bases and J lost 4, with 14 bases in between. CDR1 is SQVTM and CDR2 is ANQGSEA in the germline V gene. CDR3: CSVGGLGSNQPQHF. In DNA form, the CDR3 reads TGCAGCGTTGGTGGGTTGGGCAGTAATCAGCCCCAGCATTTT.